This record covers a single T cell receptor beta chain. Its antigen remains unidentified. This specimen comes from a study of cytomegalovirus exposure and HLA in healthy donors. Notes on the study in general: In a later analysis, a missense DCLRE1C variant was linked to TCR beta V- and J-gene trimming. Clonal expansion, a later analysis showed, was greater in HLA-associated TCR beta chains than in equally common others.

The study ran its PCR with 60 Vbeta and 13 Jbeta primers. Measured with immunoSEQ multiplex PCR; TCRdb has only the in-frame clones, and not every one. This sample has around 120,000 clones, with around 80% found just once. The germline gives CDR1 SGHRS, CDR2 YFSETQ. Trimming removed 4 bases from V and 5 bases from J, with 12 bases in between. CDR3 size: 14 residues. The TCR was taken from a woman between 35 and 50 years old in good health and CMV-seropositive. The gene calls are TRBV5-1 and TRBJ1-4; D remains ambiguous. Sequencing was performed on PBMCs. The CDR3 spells CASSGAGTNEKLFF. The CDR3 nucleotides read TGCGCCAGCAGCGGCGCAGGTACAAATGAAAAACTGTTTTTT.